This TCR beta chain emerged from a study of cytomegalovirus exposure and HLA in healthy donors. Overall study results and limits: In an earlier analysis, most TCR beta V segments were productive about 90% or about 30% of the time. Later findings reportedly placed an Asian-associated ancestry cluster below the roughly 700-donor mean for N-insertions. HLA-A and HLA-B allele assignments for most subjects were reportedly predicted accurately using TCR beta sequences. A few V segments could not be told apart, such as TRBV6-2 and TRBV6-3, and were left out.

The PCR was carried out with 60 Vbeta primers and 13 Jbeta primers. The method was immunoSEQ multiplex PCR; TCRdb's version includes in-frame clones alone and lacks a portion of them. The sample includes around 130,000 clones, approximately 80% of them seen just once. From germline, CDR1 is SGHRS and CDR2 YFSETQ. This CDR3 comprises 13 residues. Trimming left V 5 bases short and J 1 base short, with 7 bases between. This clone occurred a few times. Antigen specificity is unknown. The rearrangement joins TRBV5-1 to TRBJ2-1, with a possible D match to TRBD2 (6 bases). The sequenced sample consisted of PBMCs. The origin of this receptor is a man between 50 and 59 years old in good health and CMV-seronegative. The DNA of the CDR3 is TGCGCCAGCAGTCGGGAGTCCTACAATGAGCAGTTCTTC. It is translated as CASSRESYNEQFF. Combining the CDR3 with reference TRBV5-1 and TRBJ2-1 gives the whole variable domain KAGVTQTPRYLIKTRGQQVTLSCSPISGHRSVSWYQQTPGQGLQFLFEYFSETQRNKGNFPGRFSGRQFSNSRSEMNVSTLELGDSALYLCASSRESYNEQFFGPGTRLTVL.